The 10 T cell receptor beta chains listed next were all sequenced from one sample in a study of T cells in Graves' hyperthyroidism and ophthalmopathy. The TCR beta CDR3 regions underwent amplification using RNA transcripts as the source. The HTBI primer set was used in a first-round RT-PCR of the TCR CDR3. In TCRdb, the multiplex PCR reads were re-called with MiXCR into one record per CDR3 protein. Among about 200,000 distinct CDR3 sequences listed, about a sixth were seen once. Source material: blood. These TCRs come from a woman between 50 and 59 years old with Graves' hyperthyroidism.

This clonotype was found many times. J is TRBJ2-3 and V is TRBV11-2; tentative D call: TRBD2 (5 bases). The CDR3 runs to 12 residues. Trimming left V 6 bases short and J 5 bases short, with 9 bases between. Per germline, CDR1 SGHAT and CDR2 FQNNGV. The CDR3 loop reads CASRPLGDTQYF. The DNA of the CDR3 is TGTGCCAGCAGACCACTAGGAGATACGCAGTATTTT.

Concerning this clonotype itself: It may be a read error: a sequence one base away is much more abundant. This chain links TRBV27 with TRBJ1-2, with D maybe TRBD1 (5 bases). CDR1 and CDR2 (germline): MNHEY, SMNVEV (reference sequence). The CDR3 is made up of 15 amino acids. In DNA form, the CDR3 reads TGTGCCAACAGTTTAGGTGACAGCGCGATCTATGGCTACACCTTC. Encoded protein: CANSLGDSAIYGYTF.

This clonotype came up many times. CDR3 protein: CATSDLWSLAQPRGQETQYF. The CDR3 region has the DNA TGTGCCACCAGTGATTTGTGGTCCCTAGCGCAGCCTAGGGGGCAAGAGACCCAGTACTTC. V usage is TRBV24-1 and J usage is TRBJ2-5; D possibly uses TRBD1 or TRBD2 (6 bases each). Per the germline V gene, CDR1 is KGHDR and CDR2 is SFDVKD. CDR3 length: 20 residues. Trimming removed 0 bases at V and 2 bases at J, with 24 bases between.

This clonotype was detected many times. The chain couples TRBV27 to TRBJ2-1, with 9 bases identical to TRBD2. The CDR3 extends over 17 amino acids. Per germline, CDR1 MNHEY and CDR2 SMNVEV (reference sequence). V gave up 5 bases and J gave up 0 bases; unmatched junction bases: 8. CDR3 bases: TGTGCCAGCAGTCCCCGGACTAGCGCTAGCTCCTACAATGAGCAGTTCTTC. It codes for CASSPRTSASSYNEQFF.

V usage is TRBV24-1 and J usage is TRBJ2-1; D is unresolved. The CDR3 covers 14 residues. Deletions cut 5 bases from V and 9 bases from J, with 16 bases between. Germline V CDR1 and CDR2: KGHDR, SFDVKD. The CDR3 DNA reads TGTGCCACCAGTGCCCCGACTCCTACGGGTGAGCAGTTCTTC. Translating it yields CATSAPTPTGEQFF.

This clonotype occurred many times. CDR3 DNA sequence: TGTGCCAGCAGCTTAGATGGCAGGGGAGCTGTCAATGAGCAGTTCTTC. Residues: CASSLDGRGAVNEQFF. The chain recombines TRBV11-2 with TRBJ2-1; possibly TRBD1 for D (6 bases). The length of the CDR3 is 16 residues. V shed 0 bases and J shed 6 bases, with 15 bases lying between them. Germline CDR1 is SGHAT and CDR2 is FQNNGV. The full variable domain, completed using reference TRBV11-2 and TRBJ2-1, is EAGVAQSPRYKIIEKRQSVAFWCNPISGHATLYWYQQILGQGPKLLIQFQNNGVVDDSQLPKDRFSAERLKGVDSTLKIQPAKLEDSAVYLCASSLDGRGAVNEQFFGPGTRLTVL.

Ten or more counts support this clonotype. The chain uses TRBV6-1 and TRBJ1-2; D is ambiguous. This CDR3 is 12 amino acids long. The V gene lost 4 bases and the J gene lost 7 bases, with 10 bases spanning the gap. CDR1 is MNHNS, CDR2 SASEGT, per germline. The CDR3 DNA sequence: TGTGCCAGCAGTGGGTTCTACGGTGGCTACACCTTC. Amino acids: CASSGFYGGYTF.

The chain has TRBV14 and TRBJ1-2, with D possibly being TRBD1 (5 bases). Germline lookup yields CDR1 SGHDN and CDR2 FVKESK. The CDR3 sequence is 15 residues long. V lost 1 base and J 2 bases, leaving 11 bases between the germline ends. The CDR3 loop is CASSQGRQFNYGYTF. DNA for the CDR3: TGTGCCAGCAGCCAAGGCCGACAGTTCAACTATGGCTACACCTTC.

This clonotype was detected many times. The V gene is TRBV11-2, the J gene TRBJ1-1; TRBD1 is a possible D gene (5 bases). This CDR3 is 14 amino acids long. The germline V gene encodes CDR1 SGHAT and CDR2 FQNNGV. Between the trimmed V and J ends, which lost 1 base and 4 bases, there was a span of 10 bases. CDR3 loop: CASSLGGGGTEAFF. CDR3 nucleotides: TGTGCCAGCAGCTTAGGGGGGGGAGGCACTGAAGCTTTCTTT.

This clonotype was observed a few times. This chain connects TRBV7-9 to TRBJ1-5, with D hard to call. V lost 2 bases, J lost 3 bases, and 8 bases lay in between. The CDR3 consists of 14 residues. CDR1 and CDR2 (germline): SEHNR, FQNEAQ (reference sequence). In DNA, the CDR3 is TGTGCCAGCAGCTTAATGGGAAACAATCAGCCCCAGCATTTT. As protein: CASSLMGNNQPQHF.